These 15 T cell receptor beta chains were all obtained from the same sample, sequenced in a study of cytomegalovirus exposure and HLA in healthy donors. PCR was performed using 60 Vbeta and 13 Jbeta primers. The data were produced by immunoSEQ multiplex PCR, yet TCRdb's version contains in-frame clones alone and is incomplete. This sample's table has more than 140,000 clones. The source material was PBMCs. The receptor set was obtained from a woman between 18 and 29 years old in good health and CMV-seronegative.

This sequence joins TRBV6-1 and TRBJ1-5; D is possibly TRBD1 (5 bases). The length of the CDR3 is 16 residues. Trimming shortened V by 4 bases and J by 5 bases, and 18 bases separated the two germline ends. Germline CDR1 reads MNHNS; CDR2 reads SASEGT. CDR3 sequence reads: CASSVDRGIRDQPQHF. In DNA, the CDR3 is TGTGCCAGCAGTGTTGATAGGGGAATTCGAGATCAGCCCCAGCATTTT.

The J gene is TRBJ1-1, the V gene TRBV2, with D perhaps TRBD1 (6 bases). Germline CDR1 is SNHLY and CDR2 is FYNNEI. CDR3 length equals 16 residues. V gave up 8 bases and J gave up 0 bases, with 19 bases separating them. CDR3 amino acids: CASRSQAGAMNTEAFF. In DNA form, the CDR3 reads TGTGCCAGCCGAAGCCAAGCAGGGGCTATGAACACTGAAGCTTTCTTT.

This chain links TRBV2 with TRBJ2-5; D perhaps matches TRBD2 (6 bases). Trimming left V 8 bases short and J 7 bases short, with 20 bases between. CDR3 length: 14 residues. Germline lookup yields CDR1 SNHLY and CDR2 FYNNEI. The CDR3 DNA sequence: TGTGCCAGCCTCTGGGACTCCTCGGGCGGGACCCAGTACTTC. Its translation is CASLWDSSGGTQYF.

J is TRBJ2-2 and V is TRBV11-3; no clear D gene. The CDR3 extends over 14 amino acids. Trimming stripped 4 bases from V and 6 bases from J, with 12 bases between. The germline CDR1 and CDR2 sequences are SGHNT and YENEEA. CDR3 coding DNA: TGTGCCAGCAGCTCTCGGAGTTACGCCGGGGAGCTGTTTTTT. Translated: CASSSRSYAGELFF.

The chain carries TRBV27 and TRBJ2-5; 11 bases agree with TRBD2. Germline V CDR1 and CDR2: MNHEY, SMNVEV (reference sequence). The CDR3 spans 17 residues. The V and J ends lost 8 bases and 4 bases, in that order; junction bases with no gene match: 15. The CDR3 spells CASGRVLLAGVGETQYF. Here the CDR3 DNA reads TGTGCCAGCGGCCGGGTCCTACTAGCGGGAGTGGGAGAGACCCAGTACTTC.

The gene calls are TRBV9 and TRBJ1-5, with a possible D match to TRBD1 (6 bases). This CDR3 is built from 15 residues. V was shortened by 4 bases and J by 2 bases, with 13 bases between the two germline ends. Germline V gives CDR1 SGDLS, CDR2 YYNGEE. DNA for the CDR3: TGTGCCAGCAGCCCCGAGGGGGTCCGCAATCAGCCCCAGCATTTT. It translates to CASSPEGVRNQPQHF.

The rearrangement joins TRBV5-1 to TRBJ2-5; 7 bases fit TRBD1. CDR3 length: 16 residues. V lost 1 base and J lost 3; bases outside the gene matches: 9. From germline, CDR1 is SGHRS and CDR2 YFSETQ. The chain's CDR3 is CASSLLIGQAEETQYF. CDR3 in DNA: TGCGCCAGCAGCTTGTTAATCGGACAGGCGGAAGAGACCCAGTACTTC.

The CDR3 coding sequence is TGTGCCAGCAGCTTAGCTCGACTAGCGGGGAGCTCCTACGAGCAGTACGTC. Its protein is CASSLARLAGSSYEQYV. The chain has TRBV7-6 and TRBJ2-7, with TRBD2 identical over 11 bases. This CDR3 comprises 17 residues. Looked up from germline, CDR1 is SGHVS and CDR2 is FNYEAQ. The junction had 4 bases not matched to a gene; V was cut back by 0 bases and J by 0 bases.

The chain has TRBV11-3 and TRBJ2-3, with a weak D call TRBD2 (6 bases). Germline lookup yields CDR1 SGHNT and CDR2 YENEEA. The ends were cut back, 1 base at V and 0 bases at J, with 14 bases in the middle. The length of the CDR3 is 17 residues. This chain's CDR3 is CASSLGSPGLSTDTQYF. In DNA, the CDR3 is TGTGCCAGCAGCTTAGGTTCGCCGGGACTTAGCACAGATACGCAGTATTTT.

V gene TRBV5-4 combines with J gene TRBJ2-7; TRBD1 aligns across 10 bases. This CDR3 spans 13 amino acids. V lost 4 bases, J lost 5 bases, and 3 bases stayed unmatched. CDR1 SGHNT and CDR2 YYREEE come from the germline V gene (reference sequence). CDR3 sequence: CASSRQGADEQYF. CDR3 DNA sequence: TGTGCCAGCAGCCGACAGGGGGCAGACGAGCAGTACTTC.

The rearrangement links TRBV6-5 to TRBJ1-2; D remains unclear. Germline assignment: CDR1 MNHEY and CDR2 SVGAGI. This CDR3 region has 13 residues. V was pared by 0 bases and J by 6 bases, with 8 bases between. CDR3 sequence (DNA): TGTGCCAGCAGTTACTCTACCCAGGATGGCTACACCTTC. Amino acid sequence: CASSYSTQDGYTF.

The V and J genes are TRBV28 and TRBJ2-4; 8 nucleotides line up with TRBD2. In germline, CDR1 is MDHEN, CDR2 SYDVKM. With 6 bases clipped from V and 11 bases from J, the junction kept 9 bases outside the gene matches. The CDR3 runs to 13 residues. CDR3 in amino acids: CASRTPGLEVQYF. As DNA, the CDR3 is TGTGCCAGCAGGACACCGGGACTAGAGGTTCAGTACTTC.

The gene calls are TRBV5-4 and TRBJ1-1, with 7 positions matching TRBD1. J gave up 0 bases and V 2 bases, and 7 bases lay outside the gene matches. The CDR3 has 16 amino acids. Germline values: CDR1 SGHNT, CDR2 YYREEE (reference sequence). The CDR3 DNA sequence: TGTGCCAGCAGCTTAAAACAGGGGCACATGAACACTGAAGCTTTCTTT. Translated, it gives CASSLKQGHMNTEAFF.

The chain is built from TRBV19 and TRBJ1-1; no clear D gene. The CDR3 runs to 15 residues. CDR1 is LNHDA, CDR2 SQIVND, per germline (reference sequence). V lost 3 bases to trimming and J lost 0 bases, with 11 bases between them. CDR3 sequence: CASSIQDGMNTEAFF. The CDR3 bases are TGTGCCAGTAGTATTCAGGATGGAATGAACACTGAAGCTTTCTTT.

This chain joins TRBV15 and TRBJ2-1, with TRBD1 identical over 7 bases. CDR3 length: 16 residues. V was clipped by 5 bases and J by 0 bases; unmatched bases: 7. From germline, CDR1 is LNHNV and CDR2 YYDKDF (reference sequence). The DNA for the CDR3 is TGTGCCACCAGCTCGGGACAGCTGAGCTCCTACAATGAGCAGTTCTTC. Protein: CATSSGQLSSYNEQFF.